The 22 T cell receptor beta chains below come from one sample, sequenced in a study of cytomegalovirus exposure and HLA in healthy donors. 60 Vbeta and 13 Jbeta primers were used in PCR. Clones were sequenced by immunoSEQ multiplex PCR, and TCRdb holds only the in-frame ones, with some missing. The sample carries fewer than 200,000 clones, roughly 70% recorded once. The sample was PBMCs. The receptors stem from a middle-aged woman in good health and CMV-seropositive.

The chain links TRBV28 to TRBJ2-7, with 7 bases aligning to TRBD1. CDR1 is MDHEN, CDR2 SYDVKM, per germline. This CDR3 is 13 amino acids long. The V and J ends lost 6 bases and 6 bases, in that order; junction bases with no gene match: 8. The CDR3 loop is CASRRWDSREQYF. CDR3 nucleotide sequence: TGTGCCAGCAGGAGATGGGACAGTCGCGAGCAGTACTTC.

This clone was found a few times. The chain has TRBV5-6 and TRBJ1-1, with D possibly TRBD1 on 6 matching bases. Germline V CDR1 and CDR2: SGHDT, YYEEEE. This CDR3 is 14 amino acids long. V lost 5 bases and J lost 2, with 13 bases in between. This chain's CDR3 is CASSYMTGNTEAFF. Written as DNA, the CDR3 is TGTGCCAGCAGTTATATGACAGGAAACACTGAAGCTTTCTTT.

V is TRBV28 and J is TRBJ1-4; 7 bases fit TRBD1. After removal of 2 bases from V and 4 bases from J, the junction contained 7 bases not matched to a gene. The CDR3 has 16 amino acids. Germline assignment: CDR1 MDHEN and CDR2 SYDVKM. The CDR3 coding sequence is TGTGCCAGCAGTTTAAAGGGGGCGGGACTTAATGAAAAACTGTTTTTT. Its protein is CASSLKGAGLNEKLFF.

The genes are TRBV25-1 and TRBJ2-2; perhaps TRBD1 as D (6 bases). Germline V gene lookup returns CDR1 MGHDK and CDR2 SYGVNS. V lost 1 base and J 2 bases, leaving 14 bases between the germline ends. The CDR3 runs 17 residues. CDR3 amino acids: CASSEWETGINTGELFF. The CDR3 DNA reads TGTGCCAGCAGTGAATGGGAGACAGGTATCAACACCGGGGAGCTGTTTTTT.

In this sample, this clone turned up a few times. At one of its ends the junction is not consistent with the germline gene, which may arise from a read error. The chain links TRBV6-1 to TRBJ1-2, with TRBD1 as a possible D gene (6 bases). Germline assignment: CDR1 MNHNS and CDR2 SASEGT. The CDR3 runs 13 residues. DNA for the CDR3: TGTGCCAGCAGTGAATTGGGGGCCTGGGGCTACCCCTTC. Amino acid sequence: CASSELGAWGYPF.

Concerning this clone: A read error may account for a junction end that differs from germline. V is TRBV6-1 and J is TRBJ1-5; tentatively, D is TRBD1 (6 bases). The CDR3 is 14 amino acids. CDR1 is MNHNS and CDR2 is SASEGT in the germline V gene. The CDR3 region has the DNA TGTGCCAGCAGTGAGTCCAGGGGAAATCAGCCCCAGAATTTT. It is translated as CASSESRGNQPQNF.

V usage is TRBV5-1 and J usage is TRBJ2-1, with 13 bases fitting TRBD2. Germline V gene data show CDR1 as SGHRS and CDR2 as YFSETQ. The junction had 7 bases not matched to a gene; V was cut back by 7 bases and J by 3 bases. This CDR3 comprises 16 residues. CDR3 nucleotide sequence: TGCGCCAGCCGCAGGACTAGCGGGAGTAGCTACAATGAGCAGTTCTTC. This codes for CASRRTSGSSYNEQFF.

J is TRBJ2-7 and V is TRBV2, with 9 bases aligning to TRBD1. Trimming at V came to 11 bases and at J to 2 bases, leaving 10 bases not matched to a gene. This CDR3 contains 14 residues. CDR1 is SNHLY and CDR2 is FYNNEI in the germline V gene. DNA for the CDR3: TGTGCCGTCCGTCCGGGACAGGGTACCTACGAGCAGTACTTC. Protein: CAVRPGQGTYEQYF.

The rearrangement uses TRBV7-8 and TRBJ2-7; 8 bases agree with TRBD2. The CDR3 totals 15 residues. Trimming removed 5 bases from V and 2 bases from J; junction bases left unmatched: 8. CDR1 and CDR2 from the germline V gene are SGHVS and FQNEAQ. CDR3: CASSRAGAAPYEQYF. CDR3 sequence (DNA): TGTGCCAGCAGCCGAGCGGGAGCAGCTCCCTACGAGCAGTACTTC.

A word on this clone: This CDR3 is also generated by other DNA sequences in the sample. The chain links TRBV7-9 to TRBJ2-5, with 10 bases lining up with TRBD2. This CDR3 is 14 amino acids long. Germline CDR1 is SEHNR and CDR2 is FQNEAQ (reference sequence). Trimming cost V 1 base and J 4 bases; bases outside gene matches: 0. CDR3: CASSLVAGGETQYF. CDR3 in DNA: TGTGCCAGCAGCTTAGTAGCGGGGGGAGAGACCCAGTACTTC.

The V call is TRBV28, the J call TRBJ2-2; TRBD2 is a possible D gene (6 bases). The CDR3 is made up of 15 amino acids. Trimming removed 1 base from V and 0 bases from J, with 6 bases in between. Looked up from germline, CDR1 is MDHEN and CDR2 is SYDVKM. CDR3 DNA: TGTGCCAGCAGTTTATCGGGGGCGAACACCGGGGAGCTGTTTTTT. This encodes CASSLSGANTGELFF.

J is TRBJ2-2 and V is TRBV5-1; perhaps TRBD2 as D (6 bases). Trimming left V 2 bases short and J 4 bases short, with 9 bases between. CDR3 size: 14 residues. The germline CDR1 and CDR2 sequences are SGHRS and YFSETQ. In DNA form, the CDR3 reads TGCGCCAGCAGCTTCGGGGGAACCACCGGGGAGCTGTTTTTT. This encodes CASSFGGTTGELFF.

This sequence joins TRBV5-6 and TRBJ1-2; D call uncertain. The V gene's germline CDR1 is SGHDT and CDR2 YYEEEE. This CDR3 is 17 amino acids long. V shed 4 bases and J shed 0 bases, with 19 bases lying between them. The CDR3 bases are TGTGCCAGCAGCGCGCCTGATCGGACTTGGCCTAACTATGGCTACACCTTC. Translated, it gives CASSAPDRTWPNYGYTF.

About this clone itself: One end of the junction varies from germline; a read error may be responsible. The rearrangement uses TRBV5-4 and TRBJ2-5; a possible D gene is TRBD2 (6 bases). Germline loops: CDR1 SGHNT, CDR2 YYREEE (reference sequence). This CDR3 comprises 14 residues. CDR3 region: CAGSLGLAWETQYF. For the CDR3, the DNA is TGTGCCGGCAGCTTGGGGCTAGCGTGGGAGACCCAGTACTTC.

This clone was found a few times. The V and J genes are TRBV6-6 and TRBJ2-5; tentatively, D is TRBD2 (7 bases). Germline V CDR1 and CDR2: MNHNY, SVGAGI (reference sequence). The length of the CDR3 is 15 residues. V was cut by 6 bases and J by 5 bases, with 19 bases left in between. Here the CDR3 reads CASRYEGRGGETQYF. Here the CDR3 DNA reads TGTGCCAGCAGATATGAGGGCAGGGGAGGGGAGACCCAGTACTTC.

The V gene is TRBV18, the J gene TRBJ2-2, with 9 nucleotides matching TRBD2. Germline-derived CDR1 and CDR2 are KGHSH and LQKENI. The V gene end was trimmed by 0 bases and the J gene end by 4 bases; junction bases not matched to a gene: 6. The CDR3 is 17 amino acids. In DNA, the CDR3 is TGTGCCAGCTCACCACCGGTTAGCGGGGGACTCACCGGGGAGCTGTTTTTT. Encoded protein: CASSPPVSGGLTGELFF.

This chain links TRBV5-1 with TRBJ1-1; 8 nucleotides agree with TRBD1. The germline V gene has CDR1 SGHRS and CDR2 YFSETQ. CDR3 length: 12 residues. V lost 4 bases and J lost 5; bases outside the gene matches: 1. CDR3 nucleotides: TGCGCCAGCAGCACAGGGGGGACTGAAGCTTTCTTT. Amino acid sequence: CASSTGGTEAFF. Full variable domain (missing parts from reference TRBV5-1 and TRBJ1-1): KAGVTQTPRYLIKTRGQQVTLSCSPISGHRSVSWYQQTPGQGLQFLFEYFSETQRNKGNFPGRFSGRQFSNSRSEMNVSTLELGDSALYLCASSTGGTEAFFGQGTRLTVV.

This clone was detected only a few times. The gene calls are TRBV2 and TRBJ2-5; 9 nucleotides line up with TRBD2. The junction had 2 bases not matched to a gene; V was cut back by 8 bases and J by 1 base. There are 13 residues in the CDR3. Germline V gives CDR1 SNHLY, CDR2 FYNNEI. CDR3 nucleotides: TGTGCCAGCGAGCGGGGGGTCCAAGAGACCCAGTACTTC. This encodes CASERGVQETQYF.

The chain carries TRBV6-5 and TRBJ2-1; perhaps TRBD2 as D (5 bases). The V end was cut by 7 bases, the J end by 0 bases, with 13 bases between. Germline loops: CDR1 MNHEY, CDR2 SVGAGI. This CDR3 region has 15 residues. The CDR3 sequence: CASIAGSSSYNEQFF. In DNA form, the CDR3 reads TGTGCCAGCATCGCGGGCTCCAGCTCCTACAATGAGCAGTTCTTC.

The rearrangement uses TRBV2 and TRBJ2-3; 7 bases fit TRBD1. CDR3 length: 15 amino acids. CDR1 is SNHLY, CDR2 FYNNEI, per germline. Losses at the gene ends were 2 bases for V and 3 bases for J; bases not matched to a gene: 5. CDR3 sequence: CASSEQTGWTDTQYF. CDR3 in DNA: TGTGCCAGCAGTGAACAGACAGGGTGGACAGATACGCAGTATTTT.

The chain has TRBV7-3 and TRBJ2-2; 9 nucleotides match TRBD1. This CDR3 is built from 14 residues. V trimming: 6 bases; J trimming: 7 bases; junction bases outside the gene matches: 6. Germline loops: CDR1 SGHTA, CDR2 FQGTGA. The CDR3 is CASRPTGGHGELFF. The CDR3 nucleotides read TGTGCCAGCAGGCCCACAGGGGGCCACGGGGAGCTGTTTTTT.

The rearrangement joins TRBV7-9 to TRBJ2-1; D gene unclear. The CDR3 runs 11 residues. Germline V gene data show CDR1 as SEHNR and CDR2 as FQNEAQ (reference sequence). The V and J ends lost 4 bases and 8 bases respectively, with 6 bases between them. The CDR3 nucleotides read TGTGCCAGCAGCTATTATGATGAGCAGTTCTTC. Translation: CASSYYDEQFF.